This entry describes one T cell receptor (beta chain). The protocol was immunoSEQ multiplex PCR, while the TCRdb copy is restricted to in-frame clones and leaves out a portion. The sample has about 1.4 million clones; around 95% are singletons. The data were obtained in a study of shared clonotypes between healthy human individuals. The donor cohort consisted entirely of Caucasian adults residing in Nashville, Tennessee. CDR3 length: 14 residues. Germline V lookup: CDR1 SGHAT, CDR2 FQNNGV. Trimming took 1 base from V and 4 from J, leaving 10 bases between them. The genes are TRBV11-2 and TRBJ2-5; D gene uncertain. Source material: naive CD4+ T cells sorted from blood. Indicated subset: CD45RA+ positively selected. The clonotype comes from a man aged 30 to 45 in good health. CDR3 coding DNA: TGTGCCAGCAGCTTAGGAAGGGTTAGAGAGACCCAGTACTTC. This encodes CASSLGRVRETQYF.